The clone carrying this T cell receptor beta chain was seen repeatedly, ten times or more. Its specificity is unknown. Using a J-beta primer mix together with a sample-barcoded 5' primer, a second PCR was run for roughly 7 to 11 cycles. Every individual sample yielded 2.5 million or more paired-end reads (each containing CDR3). TCRdb re-called the 5' RACE reads through MiXCR, storing one row per CDR3 protein. Of some 1.7 million distinct CDR3 sequences in the sample, approximately 28% are singletons; the top ten hold 7.7%. This specimen comes from a study of blood T cells in healthy people across ages. The overall study: With template switching, about one barcoded beta molecule was captured per two T cells.

Germline V gives CDR1 MNHEY, CDR2 SVGAGI. CDR3 length: 13 amino acids. V dropped 6 bases and J dropped 4 bases, with 12 bases sitting between them. Every donor provided ten milliliters of peripheral blood. Study-level points and caveats: Per million T cells, TCR beta diversity dropped roughly linearly as age increased.

Sequenced material: blood. The chain uses TRBV6-5 and TRBJ1-2; TRBD1 might be the D (5 bases). This clonotype originated in a woman between 25 and 40 years old in good health. The CDR3 here is CASRVIGAYGYTF. Here the CDR3 DNA reads TGTGCCAGCAGGGTTATCGGGGCCTATGGCTACACCTTC.